This TCR beta chain was captured in a study of T-cell reconstitution after alpha-beta-depleted transplantation in children. The CDR3 has 15 residues. The V end lost 0 bases, the J end lost 0 bases, and 10 bases lay between the germline ends. Germline CDR1 is SGDLS and CDR2 is YYNGEE. Preparation of the TCRbeta library involved a method that used unique molecular identifiers. TCRdb analysed the PCR reads with MiXCR anew, one entry per CDR3 protein. Of 300,000 or so distinct CDR3 sequences in the sample, roughly 25% were seen once. Study-wide results and caveats: From surviving recipient T cells and thymic progenitors came the high day-60 TCRbeta diversity observed in some patients. After transplant, at about two months, alpha-beta T cells were reportedly derived from several hundred expanded graft clones. Newly produced T cells mostly provided counts and TCRbeta diversity after one year, as hyperexpanded clones declined.

In this sample, this clonotype turned up a few times. Its cognate antigen is unknown. Material: PBMCs, mostly from graft donor cells, obtained 180 days after TCRalphabeta/CD19-depleted stem cell transplant. The rearrangement links TRBV9 to TRBJ2-7, with D uncertain. The clonotype comes from a male patient aged 10 to 17 who had a stem cell transplant for acute lymphoblastic leukemia, so the T cells may come from the graft donor. The CDR3 bases are TGTGCCAGCAGCGTAGAATCCGGATTCTCCTACGAGCAGTACTTC. Its protein is CASSVESGFSYEQYF.